The clone carrying this T cell receptor beta chain appeared once. CDR1 MNHEY and CDR2 SMNVEV come from the germline V gene (reference sequence). V trimming: 6 bases; J trimming: 4 bases; junction bases outside the gene matches: 11. CDR3 length: 15 residues. This sample is drawn from a study of blood T cell repertoires in COVID-19. The repertoire was sequenced with immunoSEQ multiplex PCR; TCRdb's copy has only in-frame clones and lacks some. The sample has over 85,000 clones; 85% are singletons. The sequencing input was peripheral blood. The receptor's source is a man of 80 years or more with acute or convalescent COVID-19. The V and J genes are TRBV27 and TRBJ1-1; 7 bases are a match to TRBD1. The CDR3 region has the DNA TGTGCCAGCAGCCTCTTGACAGGGTCTGGCACTGAAGCTTTCTTT. Its translation is CASSLLTGSGTEAFF.